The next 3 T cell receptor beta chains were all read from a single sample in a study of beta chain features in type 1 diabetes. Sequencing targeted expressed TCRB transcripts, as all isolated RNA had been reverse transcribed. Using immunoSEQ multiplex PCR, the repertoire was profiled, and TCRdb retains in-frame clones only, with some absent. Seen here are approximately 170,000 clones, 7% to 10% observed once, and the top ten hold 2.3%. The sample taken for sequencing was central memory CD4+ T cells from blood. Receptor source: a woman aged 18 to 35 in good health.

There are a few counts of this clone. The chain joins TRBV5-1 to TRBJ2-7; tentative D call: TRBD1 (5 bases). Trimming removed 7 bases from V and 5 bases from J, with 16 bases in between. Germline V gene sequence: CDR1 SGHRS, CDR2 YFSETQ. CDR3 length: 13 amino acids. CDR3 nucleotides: TGCGCCAGCGGCAGGGCAGGGAACCACGAGCAGTACTTC. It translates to CASGRAGNHEQYF.

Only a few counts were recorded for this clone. The CDR3 spells CASSFFRAIQPQHF. Here the CDR3 DNA reads TGTGCCAGCAGCTTCTTCAGGGCAATTCAGCCCCAGCATTTT. V gene TRBV5-6 combines with J gene TRBJ1-5, with D perhaps TRBD1 (5 bases). The V gene's germline CDR1 is SGHDT and CDR2 YYEEEE. The CDR3 has 14 residues. V lost 2 bases, J lost 6 bases, and 12 bases lay in between.

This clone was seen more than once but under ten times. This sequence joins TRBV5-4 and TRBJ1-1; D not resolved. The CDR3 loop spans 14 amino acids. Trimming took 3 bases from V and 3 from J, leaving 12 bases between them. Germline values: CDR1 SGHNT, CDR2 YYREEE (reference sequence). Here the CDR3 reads CASSSKRRDTEAFF. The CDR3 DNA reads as TGTGCCAGCAGCTCGAAGAGGAGGGACACTGAAGCTTTCTTT.